This T cell receptor (beta chain) was captured by sequencing in a study of CD8 T cells in ankylosing spondylitis. The study, taken as a whole, reports: Matched ankylosing spondylitis synovial fluid reportedly showed significant enrichment of disease-linked clones.

In TCRdb, the 5' RACE reads were re-called with MiXCR into one record per CDR3 protein. The sample lists 200,000 to 300,000 distinct CDR3 sequences; around 7.8% were seen once. This clonotype was recorded at least ten times. Its antigen is not identified. This CDR3 is built from 18 residues. Trimming removed 1 base from V and 3 bases from J, with 21 bases in between. The sequencing sample was made of blood, either unsorted or a sorted T cell fraction (not recorded which). The clonotype comes from a male donor with ankylosing spondylitis or in good health (not recorded which). This chain joins TRBV12-3 or TRBV12-4 and TRBJ1-1; possible D gene TRBD1, 5 bases. This chain's CDR3 is CASSLETGPTFADTEAFF. The CDR3 DNA reads TGTGCCAGCAGTTTAGAAACGGGACCGACCTTTGCGGACACTGAAGCTTTCTTT.